This TCR beta chain was sequenced for a study of blood T cell repertoires in COVID-19. Study overall: Acute and convalescent COVID-19 samples came from the United States, Italy and Spain. Sources were T cells, B-cell-depleted T cells, or PBMCs; the material itself was cDNA or gDNA.

This clone appeared a single time. In the original processing: Reference gene primer amplification gave estimated nucleated cell counts. Clones were sequenced by immunoSEQ multiplex PCR, and TCRdb holds only the in-frame ones, with some missing. V and J calls and clone size are given by that table; D and trimming were obtained from the DNA. The repertoire holds around 72,000 clones, with 65% to 85% as singletons. The CDR3 is 13 amino acids. Germline CDR1 reads MNHEY; CDR2 reads SVGAGI. V shed 9 bases and J 1 base; nucleotides not matched to a gene: 4. The V call is TRBV6-5, the J call TRBJ1-2; 8 bases match TRBD1. This sequence originates from a woman in her sixties with acute or convalescent COVID-19. The material sequenced was peripheral blood. The CDR3 here is CASRTGSNYGYTF. In DNA form, the CDR3 reads TGTGCCAGTAGGACAGGGAGTAACTATGGCTACACCTTC.